What follows is one TCR beta chain and its context. Antigen: not known. These data originate in a study of cytomegalovirus exposure and HLA in healthy donors. On the study more broadly: Drawn from HLA-typed donors, roughly 87 million unique TCRs were held in an early data release. Study-wide results and limits: Several of the most significant clusters were apparently associated with common viral pathogens in a later analysis. Listed as cytomegalovirus-associated were 150 or so TCR beta chains.

Likely unrecorded immune exposures existed in these nominally healthy donors. The CDR3 contains 16 residues. With 60 Vbeta and 13 Jbeta primers, the PCR was carried out. Profiled with immunoSEQ multiplex PCR; TCRdb holds only in-frame clones, not every one. The table records about 110,000 clones, 82% of them present only once. The J gene is TRBJ2-3, the V gene TRBV12-2; the table's TRBD1 call for D was not verified on the DNA. TRBV12-2 is a documented pseudogene. The TCR originated in a man aged 30 to 39 in good health and CMV-seropositive. Source material: PBMCs. CDR3 nucleotides: TGTGCAAGTCGCTTCCCTAGAACAGGATCCACAGATACGCAGTATTTT. Amino acid sequence: CASRFPRTGSTDTQYF.